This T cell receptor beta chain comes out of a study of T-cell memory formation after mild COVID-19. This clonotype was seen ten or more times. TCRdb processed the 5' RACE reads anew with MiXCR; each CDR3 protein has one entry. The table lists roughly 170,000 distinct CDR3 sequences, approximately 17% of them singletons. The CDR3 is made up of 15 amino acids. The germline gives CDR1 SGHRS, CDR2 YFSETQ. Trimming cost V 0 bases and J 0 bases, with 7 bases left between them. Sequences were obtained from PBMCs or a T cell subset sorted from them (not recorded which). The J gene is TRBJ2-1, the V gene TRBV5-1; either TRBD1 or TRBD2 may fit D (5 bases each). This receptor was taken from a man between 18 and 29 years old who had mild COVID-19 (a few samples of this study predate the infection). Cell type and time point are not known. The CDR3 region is CASSLEGSSYNEQFF. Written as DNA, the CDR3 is TGCGCCAGCAGCTTGGAGGGGAGCTCCTACAATGAGCAGTTCTTC.